The next 15 T cell receptor beta chains were all read from a single sample in a study of blood T cells in healthy people across ages. Alongside a J-beta primer mix, a sample-barcoded 5' primer served in a second PCR lasting roughly 6 to 12 cycles. Each CDR3 protein gets one entry after TCRdb re-called the 5' RACE reads with MiXCR. The profile covers 550,000 to 700,000 distinct CDR3 sequences, with 25% to 30% appearing a single time and around 20% taken by the ten largest. Sequenced input: blood. The source is a woman in her 70s in good health.

The J gene is TRBJ2-3, the V gene TRBV29-1; D uncertain. CDR1 is SQVTM, CDR2 ANQGSEA, per germline. CDR3 length: 12 residues. Trimming cost V 1 base and J 6 bases, with 8 bases left between them. CDR3: CSVEGQRDTQYF. The CDR3 DNA is TGCAGCGTTGAAGGTCAAAGGGATACGCAGTATTTT.

This clonotype was observed at least ten times. The V call is TRBV20-1, the J call TRBJ2-7; the match to TRBD2 covers 9 bases. The V gene end was trimmed by 6 bases and the J gene end by 5 bases; junction bases not matched to a gene: 8. This CDR3 is built from 13 residues. CDR1 is DFQATT, CDR2 SNEGSKA, per germline (reference sequence). The CDR3 bases are TGCAGTGCCCCAAGAGGACTAGCGAACGAGCAGTACTTC. It codes for CSAPRGLANEQYF.

The V gene is TRBV11-2, the J gene TRBJ2-7; 9 nucleotides align to TRBD1. Germline-derived CDR1 and CDR2 are SGHAT and FQNNGV. V was pared by 2 bases and J by 4 bases, with 12 bases of the junction left unmatched. The CDR3 contains 17 residues. CDR3 nucleotides: TGTGCCAGCAGCTTAATCTCCCGACAGGGGGTATCGTACGAGCAGTACTTC. Translated: CASSLISRQGVSYEQYF.

The rearrangement links TRBV4-3 to TRBJ1-1; TRBD1 might be the D (5 bases). This CDR3 spans 15 amino acids. Germline CDR1 is LGHNA and CDR2 is YSLEER. V shed 1 base and J shed 3 bases, with 12 bases lying between them. CDR3 nucleotide sequence: TGCGCCAGCAGCCAAGTGGGGCGTTCCTACACTGAAGCTTTCTTT. This sequence encodes CASSQVGRSYTEAFF.

The rearrangement uses TRBV12-3 or TRBV12-4 and TRBJ2-1; 13 bases are shared with TRBD2. The CDR3 runs 14 residues. V dropped 2 bases and J dropped 9; count of bases not matched to a gene: 1. In DNA, the CDR3 is TGTGCCAGCAGTTTAACTAGCGGGGGGGCTGAGCAGTTCTTC. Amino acid sequence: CASSLTSGGAEQFF.

CDR3 amino acids: CASSLGGAGPYNEQFF. Here the CDR3 DNA reads TGTGCCAGCAGCTTAGGGGGGGCAGGTCCCTACAATGAGCAGTTCTTC. The chain combines TRBV7-2 with TRBJ2-1, with D tentatively TRBD1 or TRBD2 (6 bases each). V lost 1 base to trimming and J lost 2 bases, with 12 bases between them. The CDR3 is made up of 16 amino acids. Germline CDR1 reads SGHTA; CDR2 reads FQGNSA. Full variable domain (rest looked up from reference TRBV7-2 and TRBJ2-1): GAGVSQSPSNKVTEKGKDVELRCDPISGHTALYWYRQSLGQGLEFLIYFQGNSAPDKSGLPSDRFSAERTGGSVSTLTIQRTQQEDSAVYLCASSLGGAGPYNEQFFGPGTRLTVL.

This clonotype appeared a few times. A junction end diverges from the germline sequence, so it may reflect a read error. This chain links TRBV12-3 or TRBV12-4 with TRBJ1-2, with 7 bases lining up with TRBD1. The CDR3 totals 14 residues. DNA for the CDR3: TGTGCCAGCAAGTTGCGACAGGGAAACTATGGCTACATCTTC. Translating gives CASKLRQGNYGYIF.

This chain links TRBV5-1 with TRBJ1-1; TRBD1 might be the D (5 bases). The CDR3 spans 16 residues. Trimming pared 4 bases from V and 0 bases from J, leaving 16 bases between. Germline CDR1 SGHRS, CDR2 YFSETQ. The DNA for the CDR3 is TGCGCCAGCAGCCCCGGACATTTCAGTCTGAACACTGAAGCTTTCTTT. This encodes CASSPGHFSLNTEAFF.

This clonotype has more than one count but fewer than ten. The chain's CDR3 is CSATPPGQGAVDTQYF. DNA for the CDR3: TGCAGTGCTACTCCCCCGGGACAGGGGGCTGTAGATACGCAGTATTTT. V usage is TRBV20-1 and J usage is TRBJ2-3; 12 bases map to TRBD1. The germline gives CDR1 DFQATT, CDR2 SNEGSKA (reference sequence). This CDR3 has 16 residues. V shed 4 bases and J 5 bases; nucleotides not matched to a gene: 10.

This chain connects TRBV12-3 or TRBV12-4 to TRBJ2-2; weak D call: TRBD2 (7 bases). Trimming shortened V by 5 bases and J by 4 bases, and 20 bases separated the two germline ends. The CDR3 extends over 17 amino acids. The CDR3 DNA reads TGTGCCAGCAGTCTTTCTAAGGGGGGGCCGGGCACCGGGGAGCTGTTTTTT. Protein: CASSLSKGGPGTGELFF.

This clonotype was found a few times. This sequence joins TRBV20-1 and TRBJ1-2; no definite D call. The CDR3 sequence is 12 residues long. Germline V gene lookup returns CDR1 DFQATT and CDR2 SNEGSKA (reference sequence). Deletions cut 0 bases from V and 7 bases from J, with 9 bases between. CDR3 protein: CSARDLAVGYTF. The CDR3 DNA is TGCAGTGCTAGAGATCTAGCGGTTGGCTACACCTTC.

This rearrangement joins TRBV5-6 to TRBJ1-2; a weak D match, TRBD1 (5 bases). The CDR3 covers 15 residues. The germline V gene encodes CDR1 SGHDT and CDR2 YYEEEE. V dropped 8 bases and J dropped 1 base, with 18 bases sitting between them. CDR3 loop: CASARQGSVNYGYTF. CDR3 nucleotide sequence: TGTGCCAGTGCGCGCCAGGGAAGCGTTAACTATGGCTACACCTTC.

This rearrangement joins TRBV11-2 to TRBJ2-2; no clear D gene. V gave up 1 base and J gave up 3 bases, with 6 bases separating them. CDR1 is SGHAT and CDR2 is FQNNGV in the germline V gene. This CDR3 comprises 14 residues. The CDR3 loop reads CASSLVTDTGELFF. In DNA, the CDR3 is TGTGCCAGCAGCTTAGTTACCGACACCGGGGAGCTGTTTTTT. Complete variable domain (other parts from reference TRBV11-2 and TRBJ2-2): EAGVAQSPRYKIIEKRQSVAFWCNPISGHATLYWYQQILGQGPKLLIQFQNNGVVDDSQLPKDRFSAERLKGVDSTLKIQPAKLEDSAVYLCASSLVTDTGELFFGEGSRLTVL.

This chain connects TRBV7-2 to TRBJ1-5; 7 bases match TRBD1. CDR1 is SGHTA and CDR2 is FQGNSA in the germline V gene. With V trimmed by 3 bases and J by 6 bases, 8 bases remained unmatched. This CDR3 has 15 amino acids. The CDR3 spells CASSLTGFASQPQHF. The CDR3 DNA is TGTGCCAGCAGCTTGACAGGGTTCGCGTCTCAGCCCCAGCATTTT.

The chain is built from TRBV5-1 and TRBJ2-3, with D perhaps matching TRBD2 (7 bases). The CDR3 is 15 amino acids. Trimming took 4 bases from V and 2 from J, leaving 14 bases between them. Germline CDR1 and CDR2: SGHRS and YFSETQ. The CDR3 nucleotides are TGCGCCAGCAGCATACGGGGGGCGCTCACAGATACGCAGTATTTT. This translates into CASSIRGALTDTQYF. Drawing the rest from reference TRBV5-1 and TRBJ2-3, the complete variable domain is KAGVTQTPRYLIKTRGQQVTLSCSPISGHRSVSWYQQTPGQGLQFLFEYFSETQRNKGNFPGRFSGRQFSNSRSEMNVSTLELGDSALYLCASSIRGALTDTQYFGPGTRLTVL.